The next 26 T cell receptor beta chains were all read from a single sample in a study of blood T cell repertoires in COVID-19. This table comes from immunoSEQ multiplex PCR, and its TCRdb copy is limited to in-frame clones, with some not included. This sample has more than 100,000 clones; 84% occur once, and the top ten carry 10% to 15%. The specimen was peripheral blood. All receptors come from a human donor in a cohort sampled during active or convalescent COVID-19.

In its sample, this clone was seen once. The rearrangement uses TRBV7-9 and TRBJ1-4; D uncertain. The CDR3 extends over 13 amino acids. CDR1 SEHNR and CDR2 FQNEAQ come from the germline V gene (reference sequence). Trimming stripped 5 bases from V and 8 bases from J, with 12 bases between. CDR3 region: CASSPPPGEKLFF. In DNA, the CDR3 is TGTGCCAGCAGCCCACCCCCCGGGGAAAAACTGTTTTTT.

The chain combines TRBV10-2 with TRBJ1-4; maybe TRBD1 (6 bases). The CDR3 has 14 amino acids. Germline V lookup: CDR1 WSHSY, CDR2 SAAADI. The V end was cut by 4 bases, the J end by 8 bases, with 14 bases between. CDR3 sequence (DNA): TGCGCCAGCAGTGGCGGGGGCATGGGGGAAAAACTGTTTTTT. Amino acid sequence: CASSGGGMGEKLFF.

This chain uses TRBV5-1 with TRBJ2-5; 10 bases line up with TRBD2. Germline V gene lookup returns CDR1 SGHRS and CDR2 YFSETQ. This CDR3 spans 15 amino acids. Trimming removed 0 bases from V and 6 bases from J; junction bases left unmatched: 5. CDR3 nucleotides: TGCGCCAGCAGCTTGGGGCTAGCGGGGGAGAAGACCCAGTACTTC. It codes for CASSLGLAGEKTQYF. Drawing the rest from reference TRBV5-1 and TRBJ2-5, the complete variable domain is KAGVTQTPRYLIKTRGQQVTLSCSPISGHRSVSWYQQTPGQGLQFLFEYFSETQRNKGNFPGRFSGRQFSNSRSEMNVSTLELGDSALYLCASSLGLAGEKTQYFGPGTRLLVL.

The rearrangement uses TRBV30 and TRBJ2-5, with TRBD2 matching over 12 bases. The CDR3 extends over 15 amino acids. V gave up 5 bases and J gave up 2 bases; unmatched junction bases: 6. CDR1 and CDR2 (germline): GTSNPN, SVGIG (reference sequence). The chain's CDR3 is CAWGLAGTPQETQYF. The CDR3 bases are TGTGCCTGGGGACTAGCGGGGACCCCTCAAGAGACCCAGTACTTC.

This clone was seen only a few times. The chain joins TRBV7-6 to TRBJ2-1, with 9 bases that match TRBD1. The CDR3 extends over 13 amino acids. Losses at the gene ends were 3 bases for V and 8 bases for J; bases not matched to a gene: 2. CDR1 and CDR2 (germline): SGHVS, FNYEAQ. The CDR3 loop reads CASSLDRGHEQFF. In DNA, the CDR3 is TGTGCCAGCAGCTTGGACAGGGGTCATGAGCAGTTCTTC.

Here the CDR3 reads CASSRTGQGLTGQYF. In DNA form, the CDR3 reads TGTGCCAGCAGCCGGACGGGACAGGGGCTTACCGGGCAGTACTTC. The rearrangement joins TRBV3-1 (or the pseudogene TRBV3-2) to TRBJ2-7; TRBD1 matches at 10 bases. V trimming: 4 bases; J trimming: 9 bases; junction bases outside the gene matches: 12. Germline lookup yields CDR1 LGHDT and CDR2 YNNKEL (reference sequence). The CDR3 runs 15 residues.

The rearrangement joins TRBV27 to TRBJ2-2; D is ambiguous. CDR3 size: 14 residues. Germline loops: CDR1 MNHEY, CDR2 SMNVEV (reference sequence). V dropped 4 bases and J dropped 3 bases, with 9 bases sitting between them. The DNA for the CDR3 is TGTGCCAGCAGTTCCGTTCGAGACACCGGGGAGCTGTTTTTT. Its translation: CASSSVRDTGELFF.

V and J are TRBV6-5 and TRBJ2-2; D may be TRBD1 (7 bases). Germline V CDR1 and CDR2: MNHEY, SVGAGI. The ends were cut back, 1 base at V and 7 bases at J, with 16 bases in the middle. CDR3 length equals 16 residues. The CDR3 DNA is TGTGCCAGCAGTTACTACGCCGACAGGGAGGACGGGGAGCTGTTTTTT. It codes for CASSYYADREDGELFF.

The chain joins TRBV6-5 to TRBJ1-5; D ambiguous. The CDR3 totals 15 residues. Germline V gene sequence: CDR1 MNHEY, CDR2 SVGAGI. V shed 7 bases and J shed 6 bases, with 19 bases lying between them. The DNA of the CDR3 is TGTGCCAGCACCCCCATGTCGGGGTTAGGTCAGCCCCAGCATTTT. Translation gives CASTPMSGLGQPQHF.

This clone was seen only once. This chain joins TRBV20-1 and TRBJ2-7; D is unresolved. Trimming removed 2 bases at V and 6 bases at J, with 8 bases between. The CDR3 covers 11 residues. The germline gives CDR1 DFQATT, CDR2 SNEGSKA (reference sequence). This chain's CDR3 is CSARPNSEQYF. The CDR3 nucleotides are TGCAGTGCTAGACCCAACAGCGAGCAGTACTTC.

The rearrangement uses TRBV9 and TRBJ1-3, with D possibly TRBD1 on 5 matching bases. Germline V gene lookup returns CDR1 SGDLS and CDR2 YYNGEE. This CDR3 has 19 amino acids. V lost 4 bases, J lost 0 bases, and 23 bases lay in between. CDR3 region: CASSSPTGGGFPSGNTIYF. CDR3 nucleotide sequence: TGTGCCAGCAGCTCCCCGACGGGGGGGGGATTCCCCTCTGGAAACACCATATATTTT.

This chain links TRBV4-1 with TRBJ1-6; D may be TRBD1 (5 bases). CDR3 length: 19 amino acids. The germline V gene has CDR1 MGHRA and CDR2 YSYEKL. Trimming removed 1 base from V and 6 bases from J, with 22 bases in between. DNA of the CDR3: TGCGCCAGCAGCCAAGGGGCGGGACTCAGGACGAGTAGTAATTCACCCCTCCACTTT. This gives the protein CASSQGAGLRTSSNSPLHF.

V gene TRBV2 combines with J gene TRBJ2-6; unclear D gene. Germline V gene sequence: CDR1 SNHLY, CDR2 FYNNEI. Trimming took 7 bases from V and 2 from J, leaving 6 bases between them. The CDR3 length is 13 residues. The CDR3 protein is CASTQAGANVLTF. The DNA for the CDR3 is TGTGCCAGCACCCAGGCTGGGGCCAACGTCCTGACTTTC.

The gene calls are TRBV21-1 and TRBJ1-4; the D call in the table, TRBD1, was not verified against the DNA. TRBV21-1 corresponds to a pseudogene. The CDR3 runs to 15 residues. The CDR3 DNA follows: TGTGCCAGCAGCAAGGATAGGGGGCAGGTTGAAAAACTGTTTTTT. It is translated as CASSKDRGQVEKLFF.

This clone was seen more than once but under ten times. The genes are TRBV4-1 and TRBJ1-4, with 8 bases aligning to TRBD1. The CDR3 runs to 16 residues. Germline V gives CDR1 MGHRA, CDR2 YSYEKL. V was pared by 1 base and J by 6 bases, with 7 bases of the junction left unmatched. DNA for the CDR3: TGCGCCAGCAGCCAAGCGCGGACAGGGAAACATGAAAAACTGTTTTTT. It yields the protein CASSQARTGKHEKLFF.

The chain couples TRBV3-1 (or the pseudogene TRBV3-2) to TRBJ2-7; TRBD2 matches at 9 bases. The V gene's germline CDR1 is LGHDT and CDR2 YNNKEL (reference sequence). With V trimmed by 2 bases and J by 2 bases, 1 base remained unmatched. The CDR3 contains 14 residues. The CDR3 protein is CASSQLAGTYEQYF. In nucleotides, the CDR3 is TGTGCCAGCAGCCAACTAGCGGGGACCTACGAGCAGTACTTC.

The J gene is TRBJ2-5, the V gene TRBV6-6, with TRBD2 as a possible D gene (7 bases). CDR1 is MNHNY and CDR2 is SVGAGI in the germline V gene (reference sequence). Trimming took 7 bases from V and 5 from J, leaving 20 bases between them. The CDR3 spans 15 residues. CDR3 in amino acids: CASTKTRGGRETQYF. The CDR3 region has the DNA TGTGCCAGCACCAAAACGAGGGGGGGCAGGGAGACCCAGTACTTC.

In DNA form, the CDR3 reads TGTGCCAGCAGCCAAGATTCGGGGGGGAGCACAGATACGCAGTATTTT. This codes for CASSQDSGGSTDTQYF. The chain joins TRBV3-1 (or the pseudogene TRBV3-2) to TRBJ2-3; 8 bases align to TRBD2. In germline, CDR1 is LGHDT, CDR2 YNNKEL (reference sequence). Trimming took 0 bases from V and 0 from J; bases not matched to a gene: 2. The length of the CDR3 is 16 residues.

The genes are TRBV6-1 and TRBJ2-7; D ambiguous. CDR3 length: 14 residues. The germline V and J ends were trimmed by 2 bases and 6 bases, with 14 bases remaining between them. CDR1 and CDR2 from the germline V gene are MNHNS and SASEGT. For the CDR3, the DNA is TGTGCCAGCAGTGAAATAGGAGAGGCGCTCGAGCAGTACTTC. Encoded protein: CASSEIGEALEQYF.

The chain recombines TRBV7-2 with TRBJ2-5; 9 bases line up with TRBD1. The length of the CDR3 is 14 residues. The ends lost 6 bases at V and 4 bases at J; junction bases unmatched: 6. The V gene's germline CDR1 is SGHTA and CDR2 FQGNSA. In nucleotides, the CDR3 is TGTGCCAGCAGAAAGGGACAGGGTGGAGAGACCCAGTACTTC. Its protein product is CASRKGQGGETQYF.

The CDR3, as DNA: TGTGCCAGCAGGGACAGGGTGAACTATGGCTACACCTTC. This encodes CASRDRVNYGYTF. The J gene is TRBJ1-2, the V gene TRBV2, with 8 positions matching TRBD1. CDR3 length: 13 amino acids. CDR1 is SNHLY and CDR2 is FYNNEI in the germline V gene. The V segment lost 6 bases and the J segment 2 bases; nucleotides outside the gene matches: 2.

This chain connects TRBV19 to TRBJ2-2; D is undetermined. The CDR3 is made up of 15 amino acids. Germline values: CDR1 LNHDA, CDR2 SQIVND (reference sequence). V was cut by 2 bases and J by 7 bases, with 14 bases left in between. CDR3 nucleotide sequence: TGTGCCAGTAGTATATCCCCCGCAGGTCTCGGGGAGCTGTTTTTT. Encoded protein: CASSISPAGLGELFF.

The table lists this clone with a few counts. The V gene is TRBV19, the J gene TRBJ1-4; 7 nucleotides agree with TRBD1. The CDR3 totals 16 residues. After removal of 4 bases from V and 3 bases from J, the junction contained 8 bases not matched to a gene. The V gene's germline CDR1 is LNHDA and CDR2 SQIVND (reference sequence). The CDR3 nucleotides are TGTGCCAGTAGTAAACAGGGGAGTGGGCCTAATGAAAAACTGTTTTTT. Encoded protein: CASSKQGSGPNEKLFF. Using reference TRBV19 and TRBJ1-4 for the parts outside the CDR3, the full variable domain is DGGITQSPKYLFRKEGQNVTLSCEQNLNHDAMYWYRQDPGQGLRLIYYSQIVNDFQKGDIAEGYSVSREKKESFPLTVTSAQKNPTAFYLCASSKQGSGPNEKLFFGSGTQLSVL.

This chain links TRBV9 with TRBJ2-1; 7 positions match TRBD1. The trim removed 4 bases at V and 8 bases at J, leaving 6 bases unmatched. The CDR3 is 13 amino acids. Germline loops: CDR1 SGDLS, CDR2 YYNGEE. CDR3 amino acids: CASSSGQRYEQFF. The CDR3 coding sequence is TGTGCCAGCAGCTCGGGACAGCGCTATGAGCAGTTCTTC.

The rearrangement links TRBV12-5 to TRBJ1-1, with TRBD1 identical over 8 bases. J lost 1 base, V lost 1 base, and 2 bases had no gene match. In germline, CDR1 is LGHNT, CDR2 FRNRAP. The length of the CDR3 is 15 residues. The CDR3 protein is CASGLGTGWNTEAFF. CDR3 nucleotide sequence: TGTGCTAGTGGTTTGGGGACAGGGTGGAACACTGAAGCTTTCTTT. The complete variable domain, with remaining parts taken from reference TRBV12-5 and TRBJ1-1, reads DARVTQTPRHKVTEMGQEVTMRCQPILGHNTVFWYRQTMMQGLELLAYFRNRAPLDDSGMPKDRFSAEMPDATLATLKIQPSEPRDSAVYFCASGLGTGWNTEAFFGQGTRLTVV.

The chain has TRBV24-1 and TRBJ2-5; 7 nucleotides align to TRBD2. V trimming: 6 bases; J trimming: 1 base; junction bases outside the gene matches: 7. CDR3 size: 15 residues. Germline loops: CDR1 KGHDR, CDR2 SFDVKD. In DNA, the CDR3 is TGTGCCACCAGTCTGGGCGGGGGACCCCAAGAGACCCAGTACTTC. Its protein product is CATSLGGGPQETQYF.